This is a list of T cell receptor beta chains from one sample in a study of siplizumab effects on memory and regulatory T cells. TCRdb's copy holds only in-frame clones and misses some; the assay was immunoSEQ multiplex PCR. The table records more than 75,000 clones, under 95% of them present only once. The specimen sequenced was CD8+ T cells sorted from blood. These receptors were collected from a human donor in good health. Both conserved end residues are part of each CDR3. Each record gives: CDR3 protein, CDR3 DNA, D gene, clone size, V gene, J gene. D genes are given only for firm matches. Some rows have no size entry. The others give once, few or many, or a class for an expanded clone.

CDR3aa: CASSLDWDRGARSYGYTF
CDR3nt: TGTGCCAGCAGCTTAGATTGGGACAGGGGCGCGAGGTCCTATGGCTACACCTTC
d_gene: TRBD1
abundance: .
v_gene: TRBV11-2
j_gene: TRBJ1-2

CDR3aa: CASSLVPSGRGNEQFF
CDR3nt: TGTGCCAGCAGCTTAGTGCCTAGCGGGAGGGGAAATGAGCAGTTCTTC
d_gene: TRBD2
abundance: .
v_gene: TRBV7-2
j_gene: TRBJ2-1

CDR3aa: CSGQRNTEAFF
CDR3nt: TGCAGCGGACAGCGGAACACTGAAGCTTTCTTT
d_gene: .
abundance: .
v_gene: TRBV29-1
j_gene: TRBJ1-1

CDR3aa: CASSPTTGAEQFF
CDR3nt: TGTGCCAGCAGCCCAACCACCGGGGCCGAGCAGTTCTTC
d_gene: .
abundance: .
v_gene: TRBV7-6
j_gene: TRBJ2-1

CDR3aa: CSGRSLYNEQFF
CDR3nt: TGCAGCGGACGATCCCTTTACAATGAGCAGTTCTTC
d_gene: .
abundance: .
v_gene: TRBV29-1
j_gene: TRBJ2-1

CDR3aa: CASSPAGTGGNEQFF
CDR3nt: TGTGCCAGCAGTCCTGCCGGGACAGGGGGAAATGAGCAGTTCTTC
d_gene: TRBD1
abundance: .
v_gene: TRBV27
j_gene: TRBJ2-1

CDR3aa: CASSVGDPNTGELFF
CDR3nt: TGTGCCAGCAGCGTAGGTGACCCGAACACCGGGGAGCTGTTTTTT
d_gene: .
abundance: .
v_gene: TRBV9
j_gene: TRBJ2-2

CDR3aa: CSVGPGQGDGYTF
CDR3nt: TGCAGCGTTGGTCCCGGACAGGGAGATGGCTACACCTTC
d_gene: TRBD1
abundance: .
v_gene: TRBV29-1
j_gene: TRBJ1-2

CDR3aa: CASSVGPGGPYEQYF
CDR3nt: TGTGCCAGCAGCGTAGGCCCCGGCGGACCCTACGAGCAGTACTTC
d_gene: .
abundance: .
v_gene: TRBV9
j_gene: TRBJ2-7

CDR3aa: CASSQDWSGGKYGYTF
CDR3nt: TGCGCCAGCAGCCAAGATTGGTCAGGGGGCAAATACGGCTACACCTTC
d_gene: TRBD1
abundance: .
v_gene: TRBV4-1
j_gene: TRBJ1-2

CDR3aa: CASSPLGGPNTEAFF
CDR3nt: TGTGCCAGCAGCCCCCTAGGGGGACCGAACACTGAAGCTTTCTTT
d_gene: .
abundance: .
v_gene: TRBV6-5
j_gene: TRBJ1-1

CDR3aa: CASSFGLAGEETQYF
CDR3nt: TGCGCCAGCAGCTTTGGTCTAGCGGGAGAGGAGACCCAGTACTTC
d_gene: TRBD2
abundance: .
v_gene: TRBV5-1
j_gene: TRBJ2-5

CDR3aa: CASSLAKGIHEQYF
CDR3nt: TGTGCCAGCAGCTTAGCCAAGGGGATCCACGAGCAGTACTTC
d_gene: .
abundance: once
v_gene: TRBV7-9
j_gene: TRBJ2-7

CDR3aa: CASSHPRAQGADEQYF
CDR3nt: TGCGCCAGCAGTCACCCGCGGGCACAGGGGGCGGACGAGCAGTACTTC
d_gene: TRBD1
abundance: .
v_gene: TRBV23-1
j_gene: TRBJ2-7

CDR3aa: CASSFDEKLFF
CDR3nt: TGTGCCAGCAGCTTTGATGAAAAACTGTTTTTT
d_gene: .
abundance: .
v_gene: TRBV11-3
j_gene: TRBJ1-4

CDR3aa: CAWTGAFHEQFF
CDR3nt: TGTGCCTGGACCGGAGCGTTCCATGAGCAGTTCTTC
d_gene: .
abundance: .
v_gene: TRBV30
j_gene: TRBJ2-1

CDR3aa: CASSEGGFAGNTIYF
CDR3nt: TGTGCCAGCAGTGAAGGGGGGTTCGCTGGAAACACCATATATTTT
d_gene: .
abundance: .
v_gene: TRBV25-1
j_gene: TRBJ1-3

CDR3aa: CASSGGDRPYEQYF
CDR3nt: TGTGCCAGTAGTGGCGGGGACAGACCCTACGAGCAGTACTTC
d_gene: .
abundance: .
v_gene: TRBV19
j_gene: TRBJ2-7

CDR3aa: CASSSPRRQYEQYF
CDR3nt: TGTGCCAGCAGCTCCCCCCGGAGACAGTACGAGCAGTACTTC
d_gene: .
abundance: .
v_gene: TRBV11-2
j_gene: TRBJ2-7

CDR3aa: CASQSTSGESYEQYF
CDR3nt: TGTGCCAGCCAAAGTACTAGCGGCGAGTCCTACGAGCAGTACTTC
d_gene: TRBD2
abundance: once
v_gene: TRBV2
j_gene: TRBJ2-7

CDR3aa: CASSSRGETQYF
CDR3nt: TGTGCCAGCAGTAGCCGAGGGGAGACCCAGTACTTC
d_gene: .
abundance: .
v_gene: TRBV28
j_gene: TRBJ2-5

CDR3aa: CASSFPGLAGEVGELFF
CDR3nt: TGTGCCAGCAGCTTCCCGGGACTAGCGGGAGAGGTCGGGGAGCTGTTTTTT
d_gene: TRBD2
abundance: .
v_gene: TRBV7-9
j_gene: TRBJ2-2

CDR3aa: CASSTDRALHYGYTF
CDR3nt: TGTGCCAGCAGCACGGACAGGGCCCTCCATTATGGCTACACCTTC
d_gene: TRBD1
abundance: .
v_gene: TRBV5-6
j_gene: TRBJ1-2

CDR3aa: CASSFERGTGSYEQYF
CDR3nt: TGTGCCAGCAGTTTCGAGAGAGGGACAGGATCCTACGAGCAGTACTTC
d_gene: TRBD1
abundance: .
v_gene: TRBV7-3
j_gene: TRBJ2-7

CDR3aa: CASSRVGNEQFF
CDR3nt: TGCGCCAGCAGTAGAGTTGGGAATGAGCAGTTCTTC
d_gene: .
abundance: .
v_gene: TRBV10-1
j_gene: TRBJ2-1

CDR3aa: CASSFRSGELFF
CDR3nt: TGTGCCAGCAGTTTTAGGTCCGGGGAGCTGTTTTTT
d_gene: .
abundance: .
v_gene: TRBV27
j_gene: TRBJ2-2

CDR3aa: CASSPLGQETQYF
CDR3nt: TGTGCCAGCAGCCCCCTTGGCCAAGAGACCCAGTACTTC
d_gene: .
abundance: .
v_gene: TRBV7-9
j_gene: TRBJ2-5

CDR3aa: CASSLWGGGETDNEQFF
CDR3nt: TGTGCCAGCAGTTTATGGGGCGGGGGAGAAACCGACAATGAGCAGTTCTTC
d_gene: TRBD2
abundance: .
v_gene: TRBV27
j_gene: TRBJ2-1

CDR3aa: CASSDWGSGGASPKDTQYF
CDR3nt: TGTGCCAGCAGTGATTGGGGTAGCGGGGGGGCCTCTCCTAAGGATACGCAGTATTTT
d_gene: TRBD2
abundance: .
v_gene: TRBV2
j_gene: TRBJ2-3

CDR3aa: CASSLRTGSTEAFF
CDR3nt: TGCGCCAGCAGCTTGCGGACAGGGTCCACTGAAGCTTTCTTT
d_gene: TRBD1
abundance: .
v_gene: TRBV5-1
j_gene: TRBJ1-1

CDR3aa: CASNGGTTDTQYF
CDR3nt: TGCGCCAGCAATGGGGGGACCACAGATACGCAGTATTTT
d_gene: .
abundance: .
v_gene: TRBV10-2
j_gene: TRBJ2-3

CDR3aa: CSVEELYGYTF
CDR3nt: TGCAGCGTTGAAGAGCTCTATGGCTACACCTTC
d_gene: .
abundance: .
v_gene: TRBV29-1
j_gene: TRBJ1-2

CDR3aa: CASSPSVGSYEQYF
CDR3nt: TGCGCCAGCAGCCCGTCGGTCGGATCCTACGAGCAGTACTTC
d_gene: .
abundance: .
v_gene: TRBV4-1
j_gene: TRBJ2-7

CDR3aa: CASSLDSGGTEAFF
CDR3nt: TGTGCCAGCAGCTTAGATTCGGGGGGCACTGAAGCTTTCTTT
d_gene: .
abundance: .
v_gene: TRBV7-9
j_gene: TRBJ1-1

CDR3aa: CASSAGPYNSPLHF
CDR3nt: TGTGCCAGCAGCGCCGGACCCTATAATTCACCCCTCCACTTT
d_gene: .
abundance: .
v_gene: TRBV6-1
j_gene: TRBJ1-6

CDR3aa: CASSLGGAGELFF
CDR3nt: TGTGCCAGCAGTTTGGGGGGAGCGGGGGAGCTGTTTTTT
d_gene: .
abundance: .
v_gene: TRBV6-5
j_gene: TRBJ2-2

CDR3aa: CASSVVGDGTYNEQFF
CDR3nt: TGTGCCAGCAGCGTAGTTGGGGACGGAACCTACAATGAGCAGTTCTTC
d_gene: .
abundance: once
v_gene: TRBV9
j_gene: TRBJ2-1

CDR3aa: CASSNPSLYGYTF
CDR3nt: TGTGCCAGTAGTAATCCATCCCTTTATGGCTACACCTTC
d_gene: .
abundance: .
v_gene: TRBV19
j_gene: TRBJ1-2

CDR3aa: CASSEAPRQADGYTF
CDR3nt: TGTGCCAGCAGTGAAGCCCCTAGACAGGCCGATGGCTACACCTTC
d_gene: .
abundance: .
v_gene: TRBV6-1
j_gene: TRBJ1-2

CDR3aa: CASSLDRDGSYEQYF
CDR3nt: TGTGCCAGCAGCTTAGATCGGGACGGTTCCTACGAGCAGTACTTC
d_gene: .
abundance: once
v_gene: TRBV11-2
j_gene: TRBJ2-7

CDR3aa: CASSPPGNTEAFF
CDR3nt: TGTGCCAGCAGCCCCCCGGGGAACACTGAAGCTTTCTTT
d_gene: .
abundance: .
v_gene: TRBV7-9
j_gene: TRBJ1-1

CDR3aa: CASSFLGTTYNEQFF
CDR3nt: TGTGCCAGCAGCTTCCTCGGGACAACCTACAATGAGCAGTTCTTC
d_gene: .
abundance: .
v_gene: TRBV7-2
j_gene: TRBJ2-1

CDR3aa: CASSPGTGNYEQYF
CDR3nt: TGTGCCAGCAGCCCCGGGACAGGGAACTACGAGCAGTACTTC
d_gene: TRBD1
abundance: .
v_gene: TRBV5-6
j_gene: TRBJ2-7

CDR3aa: CASSILENDYNEQFF
CDR3nt: TGTGCCAGTAGTATATTAGAGAACGATTACAATGAGCAGTTCTTC
d_gene: .
abundance: .
v_gene: TRBV19
j_gene: TRBJ2-1

CDR3aa: CASTEASSGGLVGCNF
CDR3nt: TGTGCCAGCACTGAGGCCTCATCTGGGGGACTAGTGGGGTGTAACTTC
d_gene: TRBD2
abundance: .
v_gene: TRBV5-6
j_gene: TRBJ2-5